The 8 T cell receptor beta chains given below trace back to one sample, sequenced in a study of blood T cells in healthy people across ages. Primed by a sample-barcoded 5' primer and a J-beta primer mix, a second PCR proceeded for 7 to 11 cycles. TCRdb redid the calling of the 5' RACE reads with MiXCR, one entry per CDR3 protein. This sample has about 580,000 distinct CDR3 sequences, with under 55% found just once. The sequencing sample was made of blood. The receptors here all came from a man at least 80 years old in good health.

The chain recombines TRBV4-2 with TRBJ2-7, with D possibly being TRBD1 or TRBD2 (5 bases each). Between the trimmed V and J ends, which lost 4 bases and 0 bases, there was a span of 13 bases. The CDR3 runs 15 residues. Germline values: CDR1 LGHNA, CDR2 YNFKEQ. The CDR3 sequence is CASSPRDGNSYEQYF. The CDR3 DNA reads as TGTGCCAGCAGCCCCCGGGACGGAAACTCCTACGAGCAGTACTTC.

In nucleotides, the CDR3 is TGTGCCAGCAGCGCACAGGGGAGCACTGAAGCTTTCTTT. This translates into CASSAQGSTEAFF. The chain has TRBV11-3 and TRBJ1-1; 7 nucleotides line up with TRBD1. Looked up from germline, CDR1 is SGHNT and CDR2 is YENEEA. This CDR3 is built from 13 residues. J was trimmed by 4 bases and V by 5 bases; bases with no gene match: 4.

The V gene is TRBV20-1, the J gene TRBJ1-6, with D perhaps TRBD1 (5 bases). With 1 base removed from V and 6 bases from J, the gap between germline ends came to 13 bases. The CDR3 sequence is 15 residues long. Germline V gene data show CDR1 as DFQATT and CDR2 as SNEGSKA (reference sequence). DNA for the CDR3: TGCAGTGCTAGAGGCACAGGCCAAATTAATTCACCCCTCCACTTT. It yields the protein CSARGTGQINSPLHF.

The chain has TRBV9 and TRBJ2-1; the D call may be TRBD1 or TRBD2 (6 bases each). The DNA end is more similar to TRBJ2-7, so the J call may be wrong. Germline-derived CDR1 and CDR2 are SGDLS and YYNGEE. The CDR3 has 14 amino acids. In DNA, the CDR3 is TGTGCCAGCAGCGCCTGGAGGGGGACCAATGAGCAGTACTTC. Its translation: CASSAWRGTNEQYF.

The chain has TRBV27 and TRBJ1-6, with no clear D. Trimming shortened V by 2 bases and J by 10 bases, and 6 bases separated the two germline ends. Germline CDR1 is MNHEY and CDR2 is SMNVEV (reference sequence). CDR3 length: 12 residues. For the CDR3, the DNA is TGTGCCAGCAGTTTAAATGCCTCACCCCTCCACTTT. It specifies CASSLNASPLHF.

The table lists this clonotype with a few counts. The chain has TRBV20-1 and TRBJ1-5; 7 bases fit TRBD1. The CDR3 extends over 15 amino acids. Losses at the gene ends were 6 bases for V and 1 base for J; bases not matched to a gene: 9. Germline loops: CDR1 DFQATT, CDR2 SNEGSKA (reference sequence). The CDR3 loop is CSASGTADSNQPQHF. The CDR3 region has the DNA TGCAGTGCCTCCGGGACAGCGGACAGCAATCAGCCCCAGCATTTT.

This clonotype was found once. The rearrangement uses TRBV20-1 and TRBJ1-6, with D uncertain. Trimming took off 5 bases at V and 13 bases at J, with 21 bases between the two ends. CDR1 and CDR2 from the germline V gene are DFQATT and SNEGSKA (reference sequence). The CDR3 is 14 residues long. The CDR3 region is CSALPLGVKAPLHF. The CDR3 DNA reads TGCAGTGCTCTCCCCCTCGGGGTAAAGGCGCCCCTCCACTTT.

The V gene is TRBV4-3, the J gene TRBJ1-2; TRBD1 matches at 7 bases. This CDR3 has 13 residues. Trimming at V came to 0 bases and at J to 11 bases, leaving 6 bases not matched to a gene. The germline CDR1 and CDR2 sequences are LGHNA and YSLEER. The CDR3, as DNA: TGCGCCAGCAGCCAAGATTGGAGGGGGCCTTACACCTTC. This encodes CASSQDWRGPYTF.